The subject of this entry is one TCR beta chain. Clones were sequenced by immunoSEQ multiplex PCR, and TCRdb holds only the in-frame ones, with some missing. The sample has around 150,000 clones; approximately 82% are singletons. The data were taken from a study of cytomegalovirus exposure and HLA in healthy donors. Trimming removed 4 bases at V and 3 bases at J, with 17 bases between. Germline V gene lookup returns CDR1 MNHNS and CDR2 SASEGT. The CDR3 spans 16 residues. This chain uses TRBV6-1 with TRBJ2-3, with TRBD2 as a possible D gene (5 bases). The source of this sequence is a man aged 30 to 39 in good health and CMV-seropositive. The specimen was PBMCs. In nucleotides, the CDR3 is TGTGCCAGCAGTGCTTTCCGGAGGAGGTTTACAGATACGCAGTATTTT. Amino acid sequence: CASSAFRRRFTDTQYF.